Sequencing of this T cell receptor beta chain was carried out in a study of lymphopenia after photon versus proton radiotherapy. Trimming took off 2 bases at V and 7 bases at J, with 18 bases between the two ends. The CDR3 contains 16 residues. Germline V gives CDR1 MNHEY, CDR2 SVGAGI. Study-wide results and limits: After lymphocyte nadir, photon-treated repertoires showed oligoclonal expansion, especially CD8+ Temra.

Assay used: immunoSEQ multiplex PCR; TCRdb lists only in-frame clones, some missing. The repertoire holds 25,000 to 35,000 clones, with roughly nine tenths as singletons. In the case of this clone: Its antigen is still unknown.

This specimen was peripheral blood, taken from a patient treated with photon-based radiotherapy. The genes are TRBV6-5 and TRBJ2-1; D is perhaps TRBD1 (5 bases). The sequence was obtained from a woman aged 50 to 60 with pancreatic cancer. The CDR3 nucleotides read TGTGCCAGCAGTTACGGACAATCGCGACACCCTAATGAGCAGTTCTTC. This gives the protein CASSYGQSRHPNEQFF.